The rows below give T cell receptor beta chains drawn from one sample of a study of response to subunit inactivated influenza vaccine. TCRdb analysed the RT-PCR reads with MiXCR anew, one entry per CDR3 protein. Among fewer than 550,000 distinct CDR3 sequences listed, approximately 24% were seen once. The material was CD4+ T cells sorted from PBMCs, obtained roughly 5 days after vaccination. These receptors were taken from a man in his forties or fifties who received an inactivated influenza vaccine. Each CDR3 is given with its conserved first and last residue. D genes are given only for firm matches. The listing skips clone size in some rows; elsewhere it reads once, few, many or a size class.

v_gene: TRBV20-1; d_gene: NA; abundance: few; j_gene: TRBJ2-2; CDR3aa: CSARLGGSTGELFF; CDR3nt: TGCAGTGCTAGATTGGGGGGCAGCACCGGGGAGCTGTTTTTT
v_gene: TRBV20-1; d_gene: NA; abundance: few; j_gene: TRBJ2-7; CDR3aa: CSASRGDYEQYF; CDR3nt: TGCAGTGCTAGCCGGGGAGACTACGAGCAGTACTTC
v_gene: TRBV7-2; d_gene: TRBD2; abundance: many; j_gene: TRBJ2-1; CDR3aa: CASSSTGLAGGRIEQFF; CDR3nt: TGTGCCAGCAGCTCTACCGGGTTAGCGGGAGGGCGCATTGAGCAGTTCTTC
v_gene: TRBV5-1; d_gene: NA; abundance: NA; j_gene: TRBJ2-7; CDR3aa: CASSSRGAHEQYF; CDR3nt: TGCGCCAGCAGCTCGCGGGGAGCCCACGAGCAGTACTTC
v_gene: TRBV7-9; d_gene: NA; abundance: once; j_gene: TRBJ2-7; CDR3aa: CASSLDAGPGEQYF; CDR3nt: TGTGCCAGCAGCTTAGACGCAGGACCTGGGGAGCAGTACTTC
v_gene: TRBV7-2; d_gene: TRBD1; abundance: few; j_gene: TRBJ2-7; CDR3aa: CASSLMVAGGNYEQYF; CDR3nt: TGTGCCAGCAGCTTAATGGTGGCAGGGGGAAACTACGAGCAGTACTTC
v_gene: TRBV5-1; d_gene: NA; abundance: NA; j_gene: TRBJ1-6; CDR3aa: CASSLMGHNNSPLHF; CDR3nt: TGCGCCAGCAGCTTGATGGGACATAATAATTCACCCCTCCACTTT
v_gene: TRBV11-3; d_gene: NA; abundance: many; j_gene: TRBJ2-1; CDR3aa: CASSTGPQNEQFF; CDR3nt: TGTGCCAGCAGCACAGGCCCTCAGAATGAGCAGTTCTTC
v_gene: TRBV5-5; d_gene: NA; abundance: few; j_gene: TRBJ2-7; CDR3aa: CASSILARNPSYEQYF; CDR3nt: TGTGCCAGCTCGATCCTTGCAAGGAACCCATCCTACGAGCAGTACTTC
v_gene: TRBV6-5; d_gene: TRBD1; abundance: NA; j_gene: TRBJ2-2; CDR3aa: CASSYFDRGTGELFF; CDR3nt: TGTGCCAGCAGTTACTTTGACAGGGGTACCGGGGAGCTGTTTTTT
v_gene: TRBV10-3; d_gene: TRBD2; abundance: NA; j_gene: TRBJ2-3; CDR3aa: CAIGTSGNTDTQYF; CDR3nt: TGTGCCATTGGGACTAGCGGGAACACAGATACGCAGTATTTT
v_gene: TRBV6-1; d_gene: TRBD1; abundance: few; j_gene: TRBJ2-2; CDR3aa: CASSTGGHITNTGELFF; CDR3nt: TGTGCCAGCAGTACAGGGGGCCACATTACGAACACCGGGGAGCTGTTTTTT
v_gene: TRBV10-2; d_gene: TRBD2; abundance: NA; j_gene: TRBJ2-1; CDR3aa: CASSDGGGVYEQFF; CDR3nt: TGCGCCAGCAGTGATGGCGGGGGAGTATATGAGCAGTTCTTC
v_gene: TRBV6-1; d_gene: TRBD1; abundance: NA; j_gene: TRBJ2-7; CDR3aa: CASRPPGQSYEQYF; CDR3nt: TGTGCCAGCAGACCACCGGGACAGAGCTACGAGCAGTACTTC
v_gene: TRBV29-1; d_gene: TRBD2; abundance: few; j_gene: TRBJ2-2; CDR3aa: CSVAPRLAGPGELFF; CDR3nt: TGCAGCGTTGCCCCCCGACTAGCGGGACCCGGGGAGCTGTTTTTT
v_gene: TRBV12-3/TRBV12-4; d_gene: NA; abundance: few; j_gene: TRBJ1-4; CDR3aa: CASRGSRGEKLFF; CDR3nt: TGTGCCAGCAGAGGGTCCCGAGGGGAAAAACTGTTTTTT
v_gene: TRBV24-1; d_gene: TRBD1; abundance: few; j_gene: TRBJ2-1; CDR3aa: CATSPGQGYNEQFF; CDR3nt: TGTGCCACCAGTCCGGGACAGGGCTACAATGAGCAGTTCTTC
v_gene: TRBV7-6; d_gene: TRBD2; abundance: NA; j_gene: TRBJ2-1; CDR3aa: CASSKRTSGIMSYNEQFF; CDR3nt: TGTGCCAGCAGCAAAAGGACTAGCGGGATTATGTCCTACAATGAGCAGTTCTTC
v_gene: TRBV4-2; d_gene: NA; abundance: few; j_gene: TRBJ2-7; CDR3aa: CASSPSKGLPSYEQYF; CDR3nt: TGTGCCAGCAGCCCGAGCAAGGGACTGCCCTCCTACGAGCAGTACTTC
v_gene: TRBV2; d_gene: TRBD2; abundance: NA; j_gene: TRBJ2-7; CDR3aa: CASSVTGGVEQYF; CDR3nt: TGTGCCAGCAGTGTTACCGGGGGGGTCGAGCAGTACTTC
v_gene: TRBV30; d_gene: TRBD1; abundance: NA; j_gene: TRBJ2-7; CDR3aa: CAWSYDRVQYF; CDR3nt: TGTGCCTGGAGTTATGACAGGGTGCAATACTTC
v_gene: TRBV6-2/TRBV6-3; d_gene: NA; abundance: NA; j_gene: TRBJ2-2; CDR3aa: CASNYQGTGELFF; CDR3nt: TGTGCCAGCAATTACCAGGGTACCGGGGAGCTGTTTTTT
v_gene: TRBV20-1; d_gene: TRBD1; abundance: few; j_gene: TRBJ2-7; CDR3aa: CSARTGTGGYEQYF; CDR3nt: TGCAGTGCTAGAACCGGGACAGGGGGCTACGAGCAGTACTTC
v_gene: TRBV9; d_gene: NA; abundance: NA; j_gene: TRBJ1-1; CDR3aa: CASSVATKNTEAFF; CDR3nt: TGTGCCAGCAGCGTAGCTACAAAGAACACTGAAGCTTTCTTT
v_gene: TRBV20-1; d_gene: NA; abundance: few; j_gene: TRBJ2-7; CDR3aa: CSARDLGRPSSYEQYF; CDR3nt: TGCAGTGCTAGAGATCTAGGCAGACCTAGCTCCTACGAGCAGTACTTC
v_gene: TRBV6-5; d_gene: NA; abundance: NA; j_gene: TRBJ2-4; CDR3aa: CASSYSGVPGNIQYF; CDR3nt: TGTGCCAGCAGTTACTCGGGAGTACCAGGGAACATTCAGTACTTC
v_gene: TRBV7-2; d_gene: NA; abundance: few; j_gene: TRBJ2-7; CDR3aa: CASSLGGTTGNEQYF; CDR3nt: TGTGCCAGCAGCTTAGGAGGGACCACTGGGAATGAGCAGTACTTC
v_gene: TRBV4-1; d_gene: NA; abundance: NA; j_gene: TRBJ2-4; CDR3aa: CASSQDGLGPQYF; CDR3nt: TGCGCCAGCAGCCAAGATGGTTTGGGCCCCCAGTACTTC
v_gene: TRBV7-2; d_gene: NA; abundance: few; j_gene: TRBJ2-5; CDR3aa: CASSRTRTEETQYF; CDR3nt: TGTGCCAGCAGTCGAACGCGGACGGAAGAGACCCAGTACTTC
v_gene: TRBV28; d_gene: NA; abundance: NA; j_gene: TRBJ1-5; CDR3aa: CASSLLLNQPQHF; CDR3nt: TGTGCCAGCAGTTTGTTGCTCAATCAGCCCCAGCATTTT
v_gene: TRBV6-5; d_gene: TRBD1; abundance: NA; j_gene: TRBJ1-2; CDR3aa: CASSSRTGINYGYTF; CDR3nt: TGTGCCAGCAGTTCGAGGACAGGGATTAACTATGGCTACACCTTC
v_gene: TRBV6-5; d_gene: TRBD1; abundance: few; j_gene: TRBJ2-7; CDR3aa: CASSYSGTGDYEQYF; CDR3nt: TGTGCCAGCAGTTACTCTGGGACAGGGGACTACGAGCAGTACTTC
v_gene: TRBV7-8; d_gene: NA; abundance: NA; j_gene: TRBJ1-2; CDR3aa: CASSPMNGYGYTF; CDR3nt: TGTGCCAGCAGCCCTATGAATGGCTATGGCTACACCTTC
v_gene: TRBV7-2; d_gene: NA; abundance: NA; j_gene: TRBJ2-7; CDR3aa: CASSFGQGVNEQYF; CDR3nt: TGTGCCAGCAGTTTTGGGCAGGGCGTCAACGAGCAGTACTTC
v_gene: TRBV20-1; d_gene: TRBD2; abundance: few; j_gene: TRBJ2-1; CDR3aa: CSKPGAGGKREQFF; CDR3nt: TGCAGTAAGCCAGGCGCGGGAGGGAAGCGTGAGCAGTTCTTC
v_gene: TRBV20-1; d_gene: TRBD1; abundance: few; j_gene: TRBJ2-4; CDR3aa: CSALRSGQGAHIQYF; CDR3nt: TGCAGTGCACTCCGATCGGGACAGGGGGCGCACATTCAGTACTTC
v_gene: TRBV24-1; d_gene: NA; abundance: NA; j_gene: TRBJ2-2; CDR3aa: CATSIHRGGNTGELFF; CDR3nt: TGTGCCACCAGTATTCACAGGGGAGGGAACACCGGGGAGCTGTTTTTT
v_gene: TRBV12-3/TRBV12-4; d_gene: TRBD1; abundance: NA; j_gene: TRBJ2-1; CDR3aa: CASSMGTGGVEQFF; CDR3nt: TGTGCCAGCAGTATGGGGACAGGGGGCGTTGAGCAGTTCTTC
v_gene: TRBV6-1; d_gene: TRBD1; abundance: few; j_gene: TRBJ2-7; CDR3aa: CASTPLGQGIYEQYF; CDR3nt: TGTGCCAGCACCCCTCTCGGACAGGGAATCTACGAGCAGTACTTC
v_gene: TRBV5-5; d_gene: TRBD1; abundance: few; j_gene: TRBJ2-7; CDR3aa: CASSTVGTGHYEQYF; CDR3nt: TGTGCCAGCAGCACGGTCGGGACAGGGCATTACGAGCAGTACTTC
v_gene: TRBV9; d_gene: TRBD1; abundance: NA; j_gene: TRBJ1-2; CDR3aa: CASSGGTGEHTYGYTF; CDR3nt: TGTGCCAGCAGCGGAGGGACAGGGGAACACACCTATGGCTACACCTTC
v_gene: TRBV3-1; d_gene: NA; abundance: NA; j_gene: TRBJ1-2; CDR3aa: CASSQEKPSTRDQIGYTF; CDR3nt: TGTGCCAGCAGCCAAGAAAAGCCGAGCACCCGGGACCAAATCGGCTACACCTTC
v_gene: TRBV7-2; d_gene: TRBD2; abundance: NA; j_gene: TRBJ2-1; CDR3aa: CASAGTSGLFRHNEQFF; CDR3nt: TGTGCCAGCGCTGGGACTAGCGGGCTCTTTAGACACAATGAGCAGTTCTTC
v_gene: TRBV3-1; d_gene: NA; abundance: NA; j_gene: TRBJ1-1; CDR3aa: CASSQRLSMNTEAFF; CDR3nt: TGTGCCAGCAGCCAACGCCTGTCTATGAACACTGAAGCTTTCTTT